Listed below are T cell receptor beta chains from one sample, sequenced in a study of human CD8 memory T cell subsets. TCRdb reanalyzed the 5' RACE reads and collapses them to one entry per CDR3 protein, without DNA. The sample shows about 10,000 distinct CDR3 sequences, and roughly a fifth sits with its ten largest clones. Sequences were obtained from CD8+ T cells from PBMCs. The receptors derive from a human donor in good health. Each CDR3 is given with its conserved first and last residue. Size is stated for part of the rows, as once, few or many counts, or as a class when the clone is expanded.

len	abundance	v_gene	j_gene	CDR3aa
17	-	TRBV4-1	TRBJ2-3	CASSQDRDRGRADTQYF
16	-	TRBV7-8	TRBJ2-3	CASSLASGFYTDTQYF
12	-	TRBV6-2/TRBV6-3	TRBJ2-7	CASRQTAYEQYF
14	-	TRBV3-1	TRBJ2-5	CASSQEGIGETQYF
14	large	TRBV29-1	TRBJ2-5	CSASDRDLEETQYF
17	-	TRBV15	TRBJ2-1	CATSIFPGERSYNEQFF
15	-	TRBV7-9	TRBJ1-2	CASSFRDTDPYGYTF
15	medium-sized	TRBV6-6	TRBJ2-7	CASSQSTQSSYEQYF
11	medium-sized	TRBV12-3/TRBV12-4	TRBJ1-2	CASSFSTGYTF
16	-	TRBV7-9	TRBJ2-3	CASSLLRTGEGDTQYF
14	-	TRBV4-2	TRBJ2-1	CASGGTSGYNEQFF
15	medium-sized	TRBV2	TRBJ2-2	CASTRLGTDTGELFF
13	-	TRBV24-1	TRBJ2-1	CATSGRPYNEQFF
13	-	TRBV5-5	TRBJ1-3	CASSVRIGNTIYF
15	-	TRBV7-8	TRBJ2-1	CASSERRGTYNEQFF
16	-	TRBV6-2/TRBV6-3	TRBJ2-7	CASSYHSGDPSYEQYF
16	-	TRBV24-1	TRBJ2-3	CATSDRGEAVTDTQYF
14	-	TRBV13	TRBJ2-1	CASSAWTGYNEQFF
16	-	TRBV7-8	TRBJ1-1	CASSLESPGAYTEAFF
14	-	TRBV5-1	TRBJ2-7	CASSLDVGGYEQYF